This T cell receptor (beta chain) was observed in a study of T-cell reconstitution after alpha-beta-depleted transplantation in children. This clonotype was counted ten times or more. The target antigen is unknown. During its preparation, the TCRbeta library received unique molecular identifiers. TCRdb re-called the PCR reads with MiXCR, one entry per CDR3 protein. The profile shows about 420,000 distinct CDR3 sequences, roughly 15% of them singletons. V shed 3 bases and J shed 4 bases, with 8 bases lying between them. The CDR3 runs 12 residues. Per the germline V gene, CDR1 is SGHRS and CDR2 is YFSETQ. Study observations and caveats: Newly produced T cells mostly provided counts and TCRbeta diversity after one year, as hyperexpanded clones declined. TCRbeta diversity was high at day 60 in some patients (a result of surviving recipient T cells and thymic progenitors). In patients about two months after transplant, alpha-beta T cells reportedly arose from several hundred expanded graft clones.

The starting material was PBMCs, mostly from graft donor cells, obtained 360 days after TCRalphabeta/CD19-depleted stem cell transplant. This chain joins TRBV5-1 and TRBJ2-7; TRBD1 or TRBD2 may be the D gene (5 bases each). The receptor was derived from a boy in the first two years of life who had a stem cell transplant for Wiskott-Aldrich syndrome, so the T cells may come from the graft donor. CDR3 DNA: TGCGCCAGCAGCTCCGGGGCTTACGAGCAGTACTTC. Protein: CASSSGAYEQYF.